Listed here are 13 T cell receptor beta chains from one sample, sequenced in a study of shared clonotypes between healthy human individuals. The data were produced by immunoSEQ multiplex PCR, yet TCRdb's version contains in-frame clones alone and is incomplete. This sample yields about 480,000 clones, of which 60% to 80% are seen a single time; approximately 12% belongs to the top ten. Sequences were obtained from PBMCs. All receptors derive from a woman aged 40-49 years in good health. Some clones in this sample may be carry-over from other donors' samples.

This clone was recorded once. This chain uses TRBV4-2 with TRBJ1-4; D uncertain. Trimming shortened V by 4 bases and J by 2 bases, and 8 bases separated the two germline ends. The CDR3 loop spans 14 amino acids. The germline V gene has CDR1 LGHNA and CDR2 YNFKEQ. CDR3 DNA sequence: TGTGCCAGCAGCCTCACGGGGACTAATGAAAAACTGTTTTTT. Protein: CASSLTGTNEKLFF.

The genes are TRBV4-2 and TRBJ2-2, with 12 nucleotides matching TRBD2. The CDR3 has 19 amino acids. Germline V gene data show CDR1 as LGHNA and CDR2 as YNFKEQ. The V segment lost 0 bases and the J segment 2 bases; nucleotides outside the gene matches: 7. In DNA form, the CDR3 reads TGTGCCAGCAGCCAAGATACCCTAGCGGGAGGGGGAAACACCGGGGAGCTGTTTTTT. Translating gives CASSQDTLAGGGNTGELFF.

This chain joins TRBV5-1 and TRBJ2-1; 11 bases align to TRBD2. The CDR3 covers 15 residues. Germline CDR1 and CDR2: SGHRS and YFSETQ. V lost 4 bases, J lost 2 bases, and 2 bases stayed unmatched. The CDR3, as DNA: TGCGCCAGCAGCCTAGCGGGAGGTGCCTACAATGAGCAGTTCTTC. Translation: CASSLAGGAYNEQFF.

The chain couples TRBV5-6 to TRBJ1-4; tentatively, D is TRBD1 (6 bases). The V and J ends lost 4 bases and 8 bases respectively, with 18 bases between them. This CDR3 comprises 15 residues. Germline values: CDR1 SGHDT, CDR2 YYEEEE. CDR3 region: CASSPGERANEKLFF. CDR3 nucleotide sequence: TGTGCCAGCAGCCCAGGGGAAAGGGCCAACGAAAAACTGTTTTTT.

V is TRBV9 and J is TRBJ2-2; D uncertain. This CDR3 is 16 amino acids long. Germline V gives CDR1 SGDLS, CDR2 YYNGEE. V dropped 0 bases and J dropped 4 bases, with 13 bases sitting between them. The CDR3 loop is CASSVGVGGSTGELFF. As DNA, the CDR3 is TGTGCCAGCAGCGTAGGGGTGGGCGGTTCCACCGGGGAGCTGTTTTTT.

The sample holds one count of this clone. The chain is built from TRBV5-1 and TRBJ1-1, with a weak D call TRBD1 (5 bases). Germline lookup yields CDR1 SGHRS and CDR2 YFSETQ. V lost 0 bases to trimming and J lost 8 bases, with 11 bases between them. This CDR3 has 13 residues. The CDR3 coding sequence is TGCGCCAGCAGCTTGGTGGGGGAGGGGGAAGCTTTCTTT. This encodes CASSLVGEGEAFF.

The chain has TRBV28 and TRBJ2-5; the match to TRBD1 covers 9 bases. The CDR3 is made up of 12 amino acids. In germline, CDR1 is MDHEN, CDR2 SYDVKM. J was trimmed by 6 bases and V by 10 bases; bases with no gene match: 6. CDR3 region: CATTGGGKTQYF. In DNA, the CDR3 is TGTGCCACCACAGGGGGCGGAAAGACCCAGTACTTC.

This clone appeared many times. This same CDR3 is encoded by further DNA sequences in the sample. This chain joins TRBV7-6 and TRBJ2-7, with unresolved D. The V gene lost 3 bases and the J gene lost 7 bases, with 10 bases spanning the gap. Germline-derived CDR1 and CDR2 are SGHVS and FNYEAQ. The CDR3 has 12 residues. CDR3 residues: CASSLPQGEQYF. CDR3 sequence (DNA): TGTGCCAGCAGCTTGCCCCAAGGGGAGCAGTACTTC.

This clone has only a few counts. The CDR3 region is CASSTIAGTGGNEQFF. CDR3 in DNA: TGCGCCAGCAGCACCATAGCGGGAACCGGGGGGAATGAGCAGTTCTTC. The rearrangement uses TRBV5-1 and TRBJ2-1; 8 nucleotides line up with TRBD2. V was pared by 4 bases and J by 7 bases, with 13 bases of the junction left unmatched. The germline V gene encodes CDR1 SGHRS and CDR2 YFSETQ. The CDR3 runs 16 residues.

The chain recombines TRBV6-6 with TRBJ2-7, with D perhaps TRBD2 (5 bases). CDR1 MNHNY and CDR2 SVGAGI come from the germline V gene (reference sequence). The CDR3 extends over 15 amino acids. The V end was cut by 2 bases, the J end by 6 bases, with 17 bases between. CDR3 nucleotides: TGTGCCAGCAGTTACGGAGGTACGTCCCTCAGCGAGCAGTACTTC. It specifies CASSYGGTSLSEQYF.

This clone showed up just a few times. Other DNA variants within this sample encode the same CDR3. The gene calls are TRBV29-1 and TRBJ1-3; D gene ambiguous. V shed 3 bases and J shed 4 bases, with 4 bases lying between them. This CDR3 is built from 11 residues. Germline CDR1 is SQVTM and CDR2 is ANQGSEA. DNA of the CDR3: TGCAGCGTTGAGAACGGAAACACCATATATTTT. Residues: CSVENGNTIYF.

The chain carries TRBV7-2 and TRBJ2-3, with D unresolved. V was trimmed by 5 bases and J by 5 bases, leaving 14 bases between them. Germline V CDR1 and CDR2: SGHTA, FQGNSA. This CDR3 has 14 amino acids. Here the CDR3 reads CASSPGPIVDTQYF. The CDR3 DNA follows: TGTGCCAGCAGCCCGGGTCCGATTGTAGATACGCAGTATTTT.

Note on this clone: A far bigger clonotype differs at one base, so this is likely a read error. In the same sample, other DNA sequences code for this CDR3. The rearrangement links TRBV4-3 to TRBJ2-6; no clear D gene. Germline V gene sequence: CDR1 LGHNA, CDR2 YSLEER. The CDR3 contains 16 residues. The CDR3 DNA reads TGCGCCAGCAGTCAAGAAATGAGCTCTGGGGCCAACGTCCTGACTTTC. Translation: CASSQEMSSGANVLTF.